Below are 21 T cell receptor beta chains sequenced from a single sample in a study of cytomegalovirus exposure and HLA in healthy donors. The PCR ran on 60 Vbeta and 13 Jbeta primers. TCRdb's table, derived via immunoSEQ multiplex PCR, lists solely in-frame clones and lacks some. Altogether approximately 100,000 clones are present, around 10% being singletons, with the ten largest covering around 4.9%. The material sequenced was PBMCs. These receptors were obtained from a man aged 50 to 59 in good health and CMV-seropositive.

The chain has TRBV9 and TRBJ2-3; 12 bases are shared with TRBD2. The trim removed 0 bases at V and 1 base at J, leaving 9 bases unmatched. Germline V CDR1 and CDR2: SGDLS, YYNGEE. CDR3 length equals 19 residues. Written as DNA, the CDR3 is TGTGCCAGCAGCGTAGAGCTAGCGGGAGGGGCAAGGGGCACAGATACGCAGTATTTT. The encoded protein is CASSVELAGGARGTDTQYF.

The chain links TRBV19 to TRBJ2-2; D is unclear. Germline values: CDR1 LNHDA, CDR2 SQIVND (reference sequence). This CDR3 spans 16 amino acids. V lost 2 bases, J lost 0 bases, and 10 bases lay in between. The CDR3 reads CASSIHVGTNTGELFF. The DNA for the CDR3 is TGTGCCAGTAGTATACATGTGGGCACGAACACCGGGGAGCTGTTTTTT.

The chain couples TRBV27 to TRBJ1-1; D might be TRBD1 (5 bases). Germline V gene sequence: CDR1 MNHEY, CDR2 SMNVEV (reference sequence). V lost 4 bases and J 0 bases, leaving 15 bases between the germline ends. The CDR3 runs 16 residues. CDR3: CASSSQNNRMNTEAFF. CDR3 bases: TGTGCCAGCAGTTCCCAAAATAACAGGATGAACACTGAAGCTTTCTTT.

This clone was recorded a few times. The chain uses TRBV6-6 and TRBJ2-1; 11 bases are shared with TRBD1. CDR3 length: 13 residues. V gave up 8 bases and J gave up 6 bases; unmatched junction bases: 3. Germline values: CDR1 MNHNY, CDR2 SVGAGI (reference sequence). CDR3 region: CASVDRGPNEQFF. In DNA, the CDR3 is TGTGCCAGCGTGGACAGGGGGCCCAATGAGCAGTTCTTC.

In this sample, this clone turned up a few times. The rearrangement uses TRBV30 and TRBJ1-5, with unresolved D. The germline CDR1 and CDR2 sequences are GTSNPN and SVGIG (reference sequence). CDR3 length equals 14 residues. Between the trimmed V and J ends, which lost 0 bases and 5 bases, there was a span of 11 bases. The chain's CDR3 is CAWSVLSSDQPQHF. The CDR3 nucleotides read TGTGCCTGGAGTGTACTCTCGTCCGATCAGCCCCAGCATTTT.

This clone was counted between two and nine times. The chain couples TRBV4-1 to TRBJ2-5, with TRBD2 as a possible D gene (6 bases). The V gene lost 6 bases and the J gene lost 7 bases, with 27 bases spanning the gap. Germline CDR1 reads MGHRA; CDR2 reads YSYEKL. This CDR3 is built from 17 residues. The CDR3 DNA is TGCGCCAGCAGGGTCTCACTGTCTGGAGGGGAAGACGGGACCCAGTACTTC. Its translation is CASRVSLSGGEDGTQYF.

This clone was counted a few times. The rearrangement uses TRBV30 and TRBJ2-6, with a tentative D call TRBD2 (5 bases). This CDR3 is 15 amino acids long. The germline V gene has CDR1 GTSNPN and CDR2 SVGIG (reference sequence). V was cut by 2 bases and J by 0 bases, with 8 bases left in between. The CDR3 nucleotides read TGTGCCTGGAGTCCCGGACTCTCTGGGGCCAACGTCCTGACTTTC. Translation: CAWSPGLSGANVLTF. Based on the CDR3 plus reference TRBV30 and TRBJ2-6, the full variable domain is SQTIHQWPATLVQPVGSPLSLECTVEGTSNPNLYWYRQAAGRGLQLLFYSVGIGQISSEVPQNLSASRPQDRQFILSSKKLLLSDSGFYLCAWSPGLSGANVLTFGAGSRLTVL.

This clone was recorded a few times. The chain couples TRBV5-1 to TRBJ2-1, with 13 bases matching TRBD2. From germline, CDR1 is SGHRS and CDR2 YFSETQ. The CDR3 loop spans 17 amino acids. V was pared by 2 bases and J by 6 bases, with 8 bases of the junction left unmatched. The CDR3 region has the DNA TGCGCCAGCAGCTTCAGGACTAGCGGGAGCCCTGGCAATGAGCAGTTCTTC. It yields the protein CASSFRTSGSPGNEQFF.

CDR3 in DNA: TGTGCCAGCAGCTTAGAGAGTCGGAGACAGGGCAAAAACATTCAGTACTTC. It codes for CASSLESRRQGKNIQYF. The V call is TRBV7-8, the J call TRBJ2-4; 7 nucleotides agree with TRBD1. Germline CDR1 and CDR2: SGHVS and FQNEAQ. The trim removed 1 base at V and 3 bases at J, leaving 9 bases unmatched. This CDR3 spans 17 amino acids.

This clone has only a few counts. The V gene is TRBV19, the J gene TRBJ2-2; the match to TRBD2 covers 9 bases. Germline lookup yields CDR1 LNHDA and CDR2 SQIVND (reference sequence). The length of the CDR3 is 15 residues. The V gene end was trimmed by 5 bases and the J gene end by 5 bases; junction bases not matched to a gene: 6. The CDR3 reads CASSFRAGGTGELFF. The CDR3 DNA reads TGTGCCAGTAGTTTTCGAGCGGGGGGTACCGGGGAGCTGTTTTTT.

CDR3 sequence: CASSVDQGANYGYTF. DNA of the CDR3: TGTGCCAGCAGCGTAGATCAGGGGGCAAACTATGGCTACACCTTC. V is TRBV9 and J is TRBJ1-2; 8 bases are a match to TRBD1. After removal of 0 bases from V and 2 bases from J, the junction contained 3 bases not matched to a gene. Germline CDR1 is SGDLS and CDR2 is YYNGEE. The CDR3 runs to 15 residues.

This clone has a handful of counts. V gene TRBV6-5 combines with J gene TRBJ2-1, with TRBD2 identical over 11 bases. Germline V gives CDR1 MNHEY, CDR2 SVGAGI. CDR3 length equals 15 residues. J gave up 2 bases and V 5 bases, and 2 bases lay outside the gene matches. The CDR3 loop reads CASSVSGRAYNEQFF. In DNA form, the CDR3 reads TGTGCCAGCAGTGTTAGCGGGAGGGCCTACAATGAGCAGTTCTTC.

V and J are TRBV11-2 and TRBJ2-2; D is possibly TRBD1 (6 bases). CDR1 and CDR2 (germline): SGHAT, FQNNGV. Deletions cut 1 base from V and 1 base from J, with 10 bases between. CDR3 size: 16 residues. The CDR3 region has the DNA TGTGCCAGCAGCTTAGGAGTAGGGGGGAACACCGGGGAGCTGTTTTTT. This codes for CASSLGVGGNTGELFF.

V is TRBV4-3 and J is TRBJ2-7; D unresolved. Germline V CDR1 and CDR2: LGHNA, YSLEER. The CDR3 consists of 14 residues. V was cut by 0 bases and J by 4 bases, with 10 bases left in between. The CDR3 DNA sequence: TGCGCCAGCAGCCAAGATGTCAGAAAATACGAGCAGTACTTC. It codes for CASSQDVRKYEQYF.

The chain links TRBV4-1 to TRBJ2-5, with 10 bases fitting TRBD2. There are 18 residues in the CDR3. J gave up 4 bases and V 0 bases, and 11 bases lay outside the gene matches. Germline values: CDR1 MGHRA, CDR2 YSYEKL. The CDR3 nucleotides read TGCGCCAGCAGCCAAGAGGCTAGCGGGAGTAAAAGGGGAGAGACCCAGTACTTC. Translating it yields CASSQEASGSKRGETQYF.

The V and J genes are TRBV5-4 and TRBJ1-2; maybe TRBD1 (6 bases). The germline V gene encodes CDR1 SGHNT and CDR2 YYREEE (reference sequence). The CDR3 runs to 15 residues. V was clipped by 0 bases and J by 2 bases, with 11 bases between them. CDR3 nucleotide sequence: TGTGCCAGCAGCTTGGCCAGGACAGCCAACTATGGCTACACCTTC. Translating it yields CASSLARTANYGYTF.

This clone was counted a few times. The chain has TRBV5-6 and TRBJ2-5; D perhaps matches TRBD2 (6 bases). The J call may be faulty, since TRBJ2-7 better matches the DNA end. CDR1 is SGHDT and CDR2 is YYEEEE in the germline V gene. The CDR3 has 14 amino acids. The CDR3 loop is CASSDTGTRYEQYF. CDR3 DNA: TGTGCCAGCAGCGATACCGGGACTCGCTACGAGCAGTACTTC.

V gene TRBV2 combines with J gene TRBJ1-5, with 7 positions matching TRBD1. The germline CDR1 and CDR2 sequences are SNHLY and FYNNEI. The trim removed 1 base at V and 5 bases at J, leaving 8 bases unmatched. The CDR3 has 16 residues. The CDR3 here is CASSEDETGTHQPQHF. Here the CDR3 DNA reads TGTGCCAGCAGTGAAGATGAGACAGGGACTCATCAGCCCCAGCATTTT.

The V gene is TRBV14, the J gene TRBJ2-3; TRBD2 matches at 7 bases. Per germline, CDR1 SGHDN and CDR2 FVKESK. Unmatched junction bases numbered 7, after V lost 5 bases and J lost 5 bases. The CDR3 spans 14 residues. In nucleotides, the CDR3 is TGTGCCAGCAGCTACCGGGACTACCGAGATACGCAGTATTTT. Translation: CASSYRDYRDTQYF.

This clone was seen more than once but under ten times. The CDR3: CASSLEDRADTEAFF. CDR3 sequence (DNA): TGTGCCAGCAGCCTAGAGGACAGGGCGGACACTGAAGCTTTCTTT. The rearrangement links TRBV5-8 to TRBJ1-1, with 8 bases identical to TRBD1. V lost 4 bases to trimming and J lost 3 bases; unmatched junction nucleotides: 8. From germline, CDR1 is SGHTS and CDR2 YDEGEE. The CDR3 spans 15 residues.

The rearrangement joins TRBV4-3 to TRBJ2-5; TRBD1 might be the D (5 bases). With 0 bases removed from V and 1 base from J, the gap between germline ends came to 9 bases. The CDR3 covers 15 residues. Germline V lookup: CDR1 LGHNA, CDR2 YSLEER. DNA for the CDR3: TGCGCCAGCAGCCAAGAGACAGCTATCCAAGAGACCCAGTACTTC. Its translation: CASSQETAIQETQYF.